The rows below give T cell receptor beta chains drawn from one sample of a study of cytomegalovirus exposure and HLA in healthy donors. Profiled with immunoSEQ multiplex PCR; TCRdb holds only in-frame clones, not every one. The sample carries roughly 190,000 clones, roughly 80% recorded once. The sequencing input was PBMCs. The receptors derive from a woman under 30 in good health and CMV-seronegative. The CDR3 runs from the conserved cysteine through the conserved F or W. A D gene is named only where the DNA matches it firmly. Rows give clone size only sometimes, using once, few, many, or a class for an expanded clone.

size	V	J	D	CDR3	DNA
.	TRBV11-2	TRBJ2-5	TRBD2	CASSFTTSGGETQYF	TGTGCCAGCAGCTTCACGACTAGCGGGGGGGAGACCCAGTACTTC
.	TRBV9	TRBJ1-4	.	CASSVGPFEGEKLFF	TGTGCCAGCAGCGTAGGCCCGTTTGAGGGCGAAAAACTGTTTTTT
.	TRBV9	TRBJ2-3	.	CASSRGFSTDTQYF	TGTGCCAGCAGCAGAGGGTTTAGCACAGATACGCAGTATTTT
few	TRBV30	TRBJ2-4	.	CAWSPWTDKNIQYF	TGTGCCTGGAGTCCCTGGACAGACAAAAACATTCAGTACTTC
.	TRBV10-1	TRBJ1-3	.	CASSEAGYDSHGGNTIYF	TGCGCCAGCAGTGAAGCGGGCTACGACTCCCATGGTGGAAACACCATATATTTT
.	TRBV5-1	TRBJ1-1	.	CASSLGMGVNTEAFF	TGCGCCAGCAGCTTGGGTATGGGAGTGAACACTGAAGCTTTCTTT
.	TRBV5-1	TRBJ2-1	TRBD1	CASNRGDRNYNEQFF	TGCGCCAGCAACCGCGGGGACAGGAATTACAATGAGCAGTTCTTC
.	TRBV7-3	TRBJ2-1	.	CASSSGANNEQFF	TGTGCCAGCAGCTCCGGAGCGAACAATGAGCAGTTCTTC
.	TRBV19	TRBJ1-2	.	CASSIVQGGSYGYTF	TGTGCCAGTAGTATAGTCCAGGGAGGTTCCTATGGCTACACCTTC
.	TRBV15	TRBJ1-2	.	CATSRESGIPDYGYTF	TGTGCCACCAGCAGGGAGAGCGGGATCCCGGACTATGGCTACACCTTC
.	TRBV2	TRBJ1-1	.	CASRQESRTEAFF	TGTGCCAGTAGACAGGAGTCGCGCACTGAAGCTTTCTTT
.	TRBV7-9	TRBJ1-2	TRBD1	CSSSLDPGGLNGYTF	TGTTCCAGCAGCTTAGATCCAGGGGGGTTGAATGGCTACACCTTC
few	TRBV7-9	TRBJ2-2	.	CASSPRGSNTGELFF	TGTGCCAGCAGTCCCCGTGGCTCGAACACCGGGGAGCTGTTTTTT
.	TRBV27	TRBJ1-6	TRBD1	CASSLSGTGGNSPLHF	TGTGCCAGCAGTTTGTCCGGGACAGGGGGAAACTCACCCCTCCACTTT
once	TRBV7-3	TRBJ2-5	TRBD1	CASSPRTGGLYF	TGTGCCAGCAGCCCGCGGACAGGGGGCCTCTACTTC
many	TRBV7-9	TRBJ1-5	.	CASSTPPEPQHF	TGTGCCAGCAGTACGCCGCCGGAGCCCCAGCATTTT
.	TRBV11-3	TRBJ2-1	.	CASSPGSGSYNEQFF	TGTGCCAGCAGCCCGGGGTCAGGCTCCTACAATGAGCAGTTCTTC
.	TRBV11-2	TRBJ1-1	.	CASSLVYTGLGITEAFF	TGTGCCAGCAGCTTAGTATACACGGGATTAGGGATCACTGAAGCTTTCTTT
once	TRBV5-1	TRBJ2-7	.	CASSLASGDYEQYF	TGCGCCAGCAGCTTGGCCTCGGGAGACTACGAGCAGTACTTC
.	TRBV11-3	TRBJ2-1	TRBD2	CASSALAGSQNEQFF	TGTGCCAGCAGCGCACTAGCGGGAAGTCAGAATGAGCAGTTCTTC
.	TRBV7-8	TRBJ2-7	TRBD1	CASSLARGQGFYEQYF	TGTGCCAGCAGCTTAGCGAGGGGACAGGGATTCTACGAGCAGTACTTC
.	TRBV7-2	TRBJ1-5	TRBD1	CASSLPTGGDNQPQHF	TGTGCCAGCAGCTTACCGACAGGGGGAGACAATCAGCCCCAGCATTTT
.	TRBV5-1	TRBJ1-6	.	CASSSGQKNSPLHF	TGCGCCAGCAGTTCGGGACAAAAGAATTCACCCCTCCACTTT